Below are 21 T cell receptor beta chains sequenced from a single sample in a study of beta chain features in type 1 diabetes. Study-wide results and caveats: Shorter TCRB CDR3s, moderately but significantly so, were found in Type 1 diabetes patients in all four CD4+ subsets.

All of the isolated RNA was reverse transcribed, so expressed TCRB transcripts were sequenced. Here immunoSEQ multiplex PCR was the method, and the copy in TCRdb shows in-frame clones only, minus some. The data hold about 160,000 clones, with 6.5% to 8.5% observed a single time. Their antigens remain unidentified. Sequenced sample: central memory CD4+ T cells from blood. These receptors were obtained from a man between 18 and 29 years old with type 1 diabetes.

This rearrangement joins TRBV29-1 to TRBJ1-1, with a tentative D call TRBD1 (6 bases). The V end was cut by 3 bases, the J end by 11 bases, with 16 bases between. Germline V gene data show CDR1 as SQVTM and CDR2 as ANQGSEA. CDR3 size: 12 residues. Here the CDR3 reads CSVDTWEGGAFF. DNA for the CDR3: TGCAGCGTTGATACCTGGGAGGGGGGCGCTTTCTTT.

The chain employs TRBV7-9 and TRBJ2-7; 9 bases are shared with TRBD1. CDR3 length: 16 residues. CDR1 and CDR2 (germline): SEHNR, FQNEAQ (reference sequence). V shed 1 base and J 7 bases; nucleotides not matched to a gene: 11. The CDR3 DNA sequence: TGTGCCAGCAGCTTAGGTTGGGACAGGGAATTGTCGGAGCAGTACTTC. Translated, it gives CASSLGWDRELSEQYF.

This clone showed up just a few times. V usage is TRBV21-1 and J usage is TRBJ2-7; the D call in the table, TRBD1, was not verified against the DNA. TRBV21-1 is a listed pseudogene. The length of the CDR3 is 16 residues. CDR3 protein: CASSKDWAFSSYEQYF. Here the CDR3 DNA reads TGTGCCAGCAGCAAAGATTGGGCGTTTAGCTCCTACGAGCAGTACTTC.

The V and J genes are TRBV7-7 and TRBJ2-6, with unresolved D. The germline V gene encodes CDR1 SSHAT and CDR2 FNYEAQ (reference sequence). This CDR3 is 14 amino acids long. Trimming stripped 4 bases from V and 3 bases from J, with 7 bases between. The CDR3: CASSSNSGANVLTF. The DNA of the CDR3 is TGTGCCAGCAGCTCCAACAGTGGGGCCAACGTCCTGACTTTC.

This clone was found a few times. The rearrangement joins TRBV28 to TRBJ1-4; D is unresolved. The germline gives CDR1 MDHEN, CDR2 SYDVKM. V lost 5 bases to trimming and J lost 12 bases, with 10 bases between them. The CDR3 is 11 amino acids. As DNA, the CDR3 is TGTGCCAGCAGTCTTCAGAGGCAACTGTTTTTT. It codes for CASSLQRQLFF.

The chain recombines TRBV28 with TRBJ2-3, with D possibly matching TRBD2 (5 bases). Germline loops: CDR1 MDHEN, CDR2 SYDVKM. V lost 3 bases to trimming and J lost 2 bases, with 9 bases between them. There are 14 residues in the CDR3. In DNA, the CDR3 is TGTGCCAGCAGTTTTTCAGCGGACACAGATACGCAGTATTTT. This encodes CASSFSADTDTQYF.

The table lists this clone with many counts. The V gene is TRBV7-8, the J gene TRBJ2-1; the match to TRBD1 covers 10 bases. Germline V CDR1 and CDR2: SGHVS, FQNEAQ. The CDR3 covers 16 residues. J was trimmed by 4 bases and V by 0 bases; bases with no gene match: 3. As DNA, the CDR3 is TGTGCCAGCAGCTTAGCGCAGGGACAGGGGTACAATGAGCAGTTCTTC. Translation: CASSLAQGQGYNEQFF.

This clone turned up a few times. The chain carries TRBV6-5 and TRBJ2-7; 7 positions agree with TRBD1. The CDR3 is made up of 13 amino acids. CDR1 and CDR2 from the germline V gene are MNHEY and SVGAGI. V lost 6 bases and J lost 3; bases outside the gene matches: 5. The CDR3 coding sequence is TGTGCCAGCAGCCAGGGACAGAACTACGAGCAGTACTTC. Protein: CASSQGQNYEQYF.

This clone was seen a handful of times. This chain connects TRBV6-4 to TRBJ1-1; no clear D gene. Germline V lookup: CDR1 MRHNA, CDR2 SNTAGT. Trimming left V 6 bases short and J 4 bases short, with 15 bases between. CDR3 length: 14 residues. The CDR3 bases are TGTGCCAGCAGGAATGAGGGTATGAGCACTGAAGCTTTCTTT. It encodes CASRNEGMSTEAFF.

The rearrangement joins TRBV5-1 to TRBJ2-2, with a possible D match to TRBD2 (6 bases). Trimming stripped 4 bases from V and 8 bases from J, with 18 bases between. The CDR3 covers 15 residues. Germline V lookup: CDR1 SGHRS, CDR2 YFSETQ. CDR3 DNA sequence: TGCGCCAGCAGCCTCCGGGACTCCGTCAGAGGGGAGCTGTTTTTT. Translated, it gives CASSLRDSVRGELFF.

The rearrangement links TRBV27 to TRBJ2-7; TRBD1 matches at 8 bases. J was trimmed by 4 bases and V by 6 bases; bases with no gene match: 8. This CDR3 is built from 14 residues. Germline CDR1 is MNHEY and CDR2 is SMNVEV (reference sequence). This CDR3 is CASSRRGTGYEQYF. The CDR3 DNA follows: TGTGCCAGCAGCCGACGCGGGACAGGTTACGAGCAGTACTTC.

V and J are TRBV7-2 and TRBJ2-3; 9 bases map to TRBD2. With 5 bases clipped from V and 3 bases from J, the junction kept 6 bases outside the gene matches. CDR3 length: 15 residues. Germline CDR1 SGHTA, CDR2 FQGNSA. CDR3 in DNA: TGTGCCAGCAGCCGAGCGGGAGGATGGACAGATACGCAGTATTTT. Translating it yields CASSRAGGWTDTQYF.

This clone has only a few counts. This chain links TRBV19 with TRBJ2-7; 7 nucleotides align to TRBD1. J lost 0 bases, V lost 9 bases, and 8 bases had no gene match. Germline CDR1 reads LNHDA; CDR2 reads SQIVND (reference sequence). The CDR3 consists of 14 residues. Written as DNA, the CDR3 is TGTGCCAGCCCAACCGGGACAGACTCCTACGAGCAGTACTTC. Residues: CASPTGTDSYEQYF.

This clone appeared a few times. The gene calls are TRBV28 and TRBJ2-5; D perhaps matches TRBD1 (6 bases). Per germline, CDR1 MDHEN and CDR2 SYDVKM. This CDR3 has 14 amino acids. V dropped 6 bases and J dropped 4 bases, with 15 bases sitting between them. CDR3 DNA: TGTGCCAGCAGGCGAAACAGGGATCTAGAGACCCAGTACTTC. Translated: CASRRNRDLETQYF.

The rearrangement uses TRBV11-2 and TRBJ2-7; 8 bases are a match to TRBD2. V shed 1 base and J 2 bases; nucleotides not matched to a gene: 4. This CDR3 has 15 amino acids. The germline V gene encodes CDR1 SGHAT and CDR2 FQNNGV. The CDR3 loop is CASSLVAGQAYEQYF. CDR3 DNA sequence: TGTGCCAGCAGCTTAGTAGCGGGGCAGGCCTACGAGCAGTACTTC.

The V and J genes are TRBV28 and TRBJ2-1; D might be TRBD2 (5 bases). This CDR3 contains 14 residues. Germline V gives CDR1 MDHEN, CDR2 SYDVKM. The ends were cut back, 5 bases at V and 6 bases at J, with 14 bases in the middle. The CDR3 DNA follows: TGTGCCAGCAGTCCGACGGGAAGCGGCAATGAGCAGTTCTTC. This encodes CASSPTGSGNEQFF.

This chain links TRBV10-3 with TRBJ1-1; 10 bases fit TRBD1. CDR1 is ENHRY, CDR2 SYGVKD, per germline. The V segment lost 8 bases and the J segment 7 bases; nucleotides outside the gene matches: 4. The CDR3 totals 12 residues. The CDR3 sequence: CAIGRTGGEAFF. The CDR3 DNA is TGTGCCATCGGAAGGACAGGGGGTGAAGCTTTCTTT.

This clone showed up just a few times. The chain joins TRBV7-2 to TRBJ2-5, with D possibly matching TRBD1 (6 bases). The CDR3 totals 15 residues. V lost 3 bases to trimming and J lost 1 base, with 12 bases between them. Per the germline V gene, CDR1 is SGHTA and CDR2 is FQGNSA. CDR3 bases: TGTGCCAGCAGCTTGACAGGCCTGCTCCAAGAGACCCAGTACTTC. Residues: CASSLTGLLQETQYF.

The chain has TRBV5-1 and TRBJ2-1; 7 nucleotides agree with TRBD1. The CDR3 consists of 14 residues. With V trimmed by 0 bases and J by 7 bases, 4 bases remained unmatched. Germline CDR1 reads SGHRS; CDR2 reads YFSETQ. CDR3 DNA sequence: TGCGCCAGCAGCTTGGATAGCAGGGGGAATGAGCAGTTCTTC. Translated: CASSLDSRGNEQFF.

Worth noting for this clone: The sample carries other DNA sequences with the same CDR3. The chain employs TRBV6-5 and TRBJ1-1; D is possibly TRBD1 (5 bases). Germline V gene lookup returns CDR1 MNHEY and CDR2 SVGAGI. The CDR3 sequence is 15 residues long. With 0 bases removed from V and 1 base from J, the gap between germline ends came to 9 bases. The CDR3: CASSYSRQQNTEAFF. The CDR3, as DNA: TGTGCCAGCAGTTACTCCAGACAGCAGAACACTGAAGCTTTCTTT.

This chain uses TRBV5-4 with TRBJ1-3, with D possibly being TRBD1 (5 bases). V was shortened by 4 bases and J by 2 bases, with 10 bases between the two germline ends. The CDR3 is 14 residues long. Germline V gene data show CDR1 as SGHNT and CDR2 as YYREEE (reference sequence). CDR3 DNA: TGTGCCAGCAGCCTCGGGGGGGCTGGAAACACCATATATTTT. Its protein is CASSLGGAGNTIYF.